The 32 T cell receptor beta chains given below trace back to one sample, sequenced in a study of blood T cell repertoires in COVID-19. Sequencing was performed with immunoSEQ multiplex PCR; in TCRdb, only in-frame clones are kept and a portion is missing. In the table there are about 210,000 clones, about 86% of which are singletons. Source material: peripheral blood. These receptor sequences come from a man in his late teens or twenties with active or convalescent COVID-19.

The chain is built from TRBV10-3 and TRBJ2-1, with D perhaps TRBD2 (5 bases). The CDR3 spans 14 residues. V was cut by 0 bases and J by 8 bases, with 11 bases left in between. The germline CDR1 and CDR2 sequences are ENHRY and SYGVKD. Here the CDR3 reads CAISESSRGDEQFF. CDR3 sequence (DNA): TGTGCCATCAGTGAGTCGAGTCGGGGAGATGAGCAGTTCTTC.

The chain links TRBV28 to TRBJ2-1; 10 nucleotides line up with TRBD2. The CDR3 runs to 15 residues. The V gene end was trimmed by 10 bases and the J gene end by 7 bases; junction bases not matched to a gene: 13. Germline values: CDR1 MDHEN, CDR2 SYDVKM. CDR3: CANPPTSGLWNEQFF. In DNA form, the CDR3 reads TGTGCCAACCCACCGACTAGCGGGTTATGGAATGAGCAGTTCTTC.

The chain links TRBV10-3 to TRBJ1-5; possible D gene TRBD1, 6 bases. Trimming stripped 4 bases from V and 6 bases from J, with 13 bases between. Per the germline V gene, CDR1 is ENHRY and CDR2 is SYGVKD. CDR3 length: 14 amino acids. The DNA for the CDR3 is TGTGCCATCAGTGCACAGGGAGTCAGTCAGCCCCAGCATTTT. It codes for CAISAQGVSQPQHF.

The chain employs TRBV7-2 and TRBJ2-1; TRBD1 agrees at 9 bases. After removal of 2 bases from V and 6 bases from J, the junction contained 5 bases not matched to a gene. This CDR3 region has 15 residues. Per the germline V gene, CDR1 is SGHTA and CDR2 is FQGNSA. CDR3 in DNA: TGTGCCAGCAGCTTATGGGACAGGGAATCCAATGAGCAGTTCTTC. It yields the protein CASSLWDRESNEQFF.

This chain joins TRBV27 and TRBJ2-1; 13 positions agree with TRBD2. The V segment lost 5 bases and the J segment 4 bases; nucleotides outside the gene matches: 5. This CDR3 comprises 16 residues. Germline loops: CDR1 MNHEY, CDR2 SMNVEV (reference sequence). CDR3 sequence reads: CASSPGTSGTYNEQFF. The CDR3 DNA reads as TGTGCCAGCAGTCCCGGGACTAGCGGGACTTACAATGAGCAGTTCTTC.

This chain joins TRBV10-3 and TRBJ2-2, with D possibly matching TRBD2 (5 bases). Germline V gene sequence: CDR1 ENHRY, CDR2 SYGVKD. V lost 0 bases to trimming and J lost 5 bases, with 10 bases between them. The CDR3 sequence is 15 residues long. In DNA form, the CDR3 reads TGTGCCATCAGTGAGTCGGGGAGTTGGACCGGGGAGCTGTTTTTT. Amino acid sequence: CAISESGSWTGELFF.

This clone is a singleton in its sample. The chain employs TRBV15 and TRBJ1-2; 9 positions match TRBD1. This CDR3 is built from 15 residues. In germline, CDR1 is LNHNV, CDR2 YYDKDF (reference sequence). Losses at the gene ends were 1 base for V and 5 bases for J; bases not matched to a gene: 5. The CDR3 DNA is TGTGCCACCAGCAGAGGGACAGGGGCGGGGTATGGCTACACCTTC. It is translated as CATSRGTGAGYGYTF. The variable domain in full, completed from reference TRBV15 and TRBJ1-2, reads DAMVIQNPRYQVTQFGKPVTLSCSQTLNHNVMYWYQQKSSQAPKLLFHYYDKDFNNEADTPDNFQSRRPNTSFCFLDIRSPGLGDTAMYLCATSRGTGAGYGYTFGSGTRLTVV.

The CDR3 loop is CASSLLAGSQPFALHF. CDR3 sequence (DNA): TGTGCCAGCAGTTTATTAGCAGGGTCTCAGCCCTTTGCCCTCCACTTT. V usage is TRBV27 and J usage is TRBJ1-6; tentative D call: TRBD1 (5 bases). CDR1 is MNHEY, CDR2 SMNVEV, per germline (reference sequence). The CDR3 has 16 amino acids. V was trimmed by 1 base and J by 14 bases, leaving 21 bases between them.

This clone appeared a few times. This chain links TRBV3-1 (or the pseudogene TRBV3-2) with TRBJ2-3; 11 bases are a match to TRBD1. CDR1 and CDR2 from the germline V gene are LGHDT and YNNKEL (reference sequence). Trimming took 2 bases from V and 7 from J; bases not matched to a gene: 11. The CDR3 is 17 residues long. In DNA, the CDR3 is TGTGCCAGCAGCCAAAACAGGACAGGGGGCAGGTGGAATACGCAGTATTTT. Amino acid sequence: CASSQNRTGGRWNTQYF.

The chain employs TRBV19 and TRBJ1-3; D possibly corresponds to TRBD1 (6 bases). V lost 3 bases and J 0 bases, leaving 9 bases between the germline ends. The CDR3 sequence is 15 residues long. Germline lookup yields CDR1 LNHDA and CDR2 SQIVND (reference sequence). The CDR3 here is CASSIGTTSGNTIYF. CDR3 nucleotides: TGTGCCAGTAGTATTGGGACAACCTCTGGAAACACCATATATTTT.

This chain joins TRBV18 and TRBJ1-2; the D gene is possibly TRBD1 (6 bases). Per the germline V gene, CDR1 is KGHSH and CDR2 is LQKENI. There are 16 residues in the CDR3. Trimming left V 3 bases short and J 3 bases short, with 17 bases between. The CDR3 loop reads CASSPGPRGKDYGYTF. CDR3 DNA: TGTGCCAGCTCACCTGGACCCAGGGGAAAAGACTATGGCTACACCTTC.

This chain connects TRBV10-3 to TRBJ2-1; TRBD2 aligns across 15 bases. Germline CDR1 ENHRY, CDR2 SYGVKD. CDR3 length equals 18 residues. V dropped 3 bases and J dropped 2; count of bases not matched to a gene: 5. The CDR3 region has the DNA TGTGCCATCAGTGACCCCGGACTAGCGGGAGGGCCCTACAATGAGCAGTTCTTC. Amino acid sequence: CAISDPGLAGGPYNEQFF.

The chain combines TRBV2 with TRBJ1-1; no firm D call. CDR1 is SNHLY, CDR2 FYNNEI, per germline. CDR3 length equals 10 residues. V gave up 8 bases and J gave up 5 bases, with 6 bases separating them. The CDR3 DNA sequence: TGTGCCAGCTCGGGAACTGAAGCTTTCTTT. Amino acids: CASSGTEAFF.

V usage is TRBV19 and J usage is TRBJ2-2; 8 nucleotides match TRBD2. The J segment lost 3 bases and the V segment lost 3 bases, leaving 6 bases of the junction unmatched. The CDR3 spans 16 residues. Germline V lookup: CDR1 LNHDA, CDR2 SQIVND (reference sequence). CDR3: CASSILAGGYTGELFF. The CDR3 DNA follows: TGTGCCAGTAGTATCCTCGCGGGAGGATACACCGGGGAGCTGTTTTTT.

DNA for the CDR3: TGTGCCATCAGCCAGGGGGCGACCACTGAAGCTTTCTTT. This translates into CAISQGATTEAFF. This chain joins TRBV10-3 and TRBJ1-1; 8 bases align to TRBD1. The germline V gene encodes CDR1 ENHRY and CDR2 SYGVKD. V shed 6 bases and J 4 bases; nucleotides not matched to a gene: 4. This CDR3 spans 13 amino acids.

The chain carries TRBV14 and TRBJ1-1; TRBD1 might be the D (6 bases). The V end lost 0 bases, the J end lost 5 bases, and 10 bases lay between the germline ends. The CDR3 covers 14 residues. CDR1 is SGHDN and CDR2 is FVKESK in the germline V gene. The CDR3 nucleotides are TGTGCCAGCAGCCAAGACAGGGGATTGACTGAAGCTTTCTTT. Translated: CASSQDRGLTEAFF.

V gene TRBV14 combines with J gene TRBJ2-1, with D tentatively TRBD2 (5 bases). Trimming took 2 bases from V and 9 from J, leaving 8 bases between them. CDR1 is SGHDN, CDR2 FVKESK, per germline. There are 12 residues in the CDR3. CDR3 sequence reads: CASSQTSFEQFF. Here the CDR3 DNA reads TGTGCCAGCAGCCAAACTAGTTTTGAGCAGTTCTTC.

V is TRBV2 and J is TRBJ2-4; the match to TRBD2 covers 9 bases. Per germline, CDR1 SNHLY and CDR2 FYNNEI. V shed 6 bases, J shed 14 bases, and the junction held 5 bases outside the gene matches. This CDR3 is built from 11 residues. CDR3 sequence: CASRREGHKYF. CDR3 in DNA: TGTGCCAGCAGGCGGGAGGGCCACAAGTACTTC. Looking up the rest from reference TRBV2 and TRBJ2-4 gives the full variable domain: EPEVTQTPSHQVTQMGQEVILRCVPISNHLYFYWYRQILGQKVEFLVSFYNNEISEKSEIFDDQFSVERPDGSNFTLKIRSTKLEDSAMYFCASRREGHKYFGAGTRLSVL.

The chain carries TRBV30 and TRBJ1-4; a weak D match, TRBD1 (5 bases). Trimming left V 8 bases short and J 8 bases short, with 15 bases between. Germline V gene data show CDR1 as GTSNPN and CDR2 as SVGIG (reference sequence). The CDR3 extends over 12 amino acids. CDR3 amino acids: CAGTGGGEKLFF. The CDR3 DNA follows: TGTGCCGGGACGGGGGGGGGAGAAAAACTGTTTTTT.

This CDR3 reads CASSFGLADYNEQFF. The CDR3 region has the DNA TGTGCCAGCAGCTTTGGACTAGCGGACTACAATGAGCAGTTCTTC. The V gene is TRBV9, the J gene TRBJ2-1, with TRBD2 matching over 10 bases. Germline V gene data show CDR1 as SGDLS and CDR2 as YYNGEE. CDR3 length equals 15 residues. V was clipped by 4 bases and J by 3 bases; unmatched bases: 4.

The chain is built from TRBV5-4 and TRBJ1-1; maybe TRBD1 (6 bases). CDR1 is SGHNT and CDR2 is YYREEE in the germline V gene (reference sequence). CDR3 length equals 15 residues. V lost 4 bases and J 0 bases, leaving 13 bases between the germline ends. In DNA, the CDR3 is TGTGCCAGCAGCAGCTACAGGGACATGAACACTGAAGCTTTCTTT. Encoded protein: CASSSYRDMNTEAFF.

This rearrangement joins TRBV11-2 to TRBJ2-1; 13 bases map to TRBD2. The CDR3 is made up of 18 amino acids. J was trimmed by 3 bases and V by 4 bases; bases with no gene match: 9. Germline V gene sequence: CDR1 SGHAT, CDR2 FQNNGV. CDR3 DNA: TGTGCCAGCAGCTCCTCCGGGACTAGCGGGACAGTCTACAATGAGCAGTTCTTC. Its protein is CASSSSGTSGTVYNEQFF.

V and J are TRBV28 and TRBJ1-5; D is possibly TRBD1 (5 bases). The CDR3 spans 17 residues. V lost 2 bases and J lost 2, with 16 bases in between. Germline lookup yields CDR1 MDHEN and CDR2 SYDVKM. Here the CDR3 reads CASSLSVGGVGNQPQHF. The DNA of the CDR3 is TGTGCCAGCAGTTTAAGCGTCGGAGGGGTGGGCAATCAGCCCCAGCATTTT.

V gene TRBV5-1 combines with J gene TRBJ2-7; D uncertain. This CDR3 comprises 14 residues. The V gene lost 0 bases and the J gene lost 0 bases, with 7 bases spanning the gap. The V gene's germline CDR1 is SGHRS and CDR2 YFSETQ. The DNA for the CDR3 is TGCGCCAGCAGCTTGGTTTCCTACTCCTACGAGCAGTACTTC. As protein: CASSLVSYSYEQYF.

The J gene is TRBJ2-7, the V gene TRBV5-4; perhaps TRBD2 as D (5 bases). CDR3 length equals 14 residues. CDR1 and CDR2 (germline): SGHNT, YYREEE (reference sequence). V was cut by 0 bases and J by 3 bases, with 10 bases left in between. The CDR3 protein is CASSLEGANYEQYF. Here the CDR3 DNA reads TGTGCCAGCAGCTTGGAGGGAGCAAACTACGAGCAGTACTTC.

This clone turned up a few times. This rearrangement joins TRBV25-1 to TRBJ1-4; D is ambiguous. The CDR3 covers 14 residues. The ends were cut back, 4 bases at V and 4 bases at J, with 10 bases in the middle. Germline CDR1 reads MGHDK; CDR2 reads SYGVNS. CDR3 loop: CASSAEGYNEKLFF. CDR3 nucleotide sequence: TGTGCCAGCAGTGCGGAGGGCTATAATGAAAAACTGTTTTTT.

This chain joins TRBV5-5 and TRBJ2-7; 11 bases fit TRBD1. The V and J ends lost 0 bases and 5 bases, in that order; junction bases with no gene match: 4. The germline CDR1 and CDR2 sequences are SGHKS and YYEKEE (reference sequence). The CDR3 covers 15 residues. As DNA, the CDR3 is TGTGCCAGCAGCTTGGCCGGGACAGGGGGACACGAGCAGTACTTC. Its translation is CASSLAGTGGHEQYF.

The CDR3: CASSQVTGPQPQHF. In DNA form, the CDR3 reads TGTGCCAGCAGCCAAGTGACAGGGCCTCAGCCCCAGCATTTT. This chain uses TRBV4-2 with TRBJ1-5; 7 bases fit TRBD1. V was pared by 1 base and J by 6 bases, with 3 bases of the junction left unmatched. CDR3 size: 14 residues. Germline loops: CDR1 LGHNA, CDR2 YNFKEQ.

This clone occurred a few times. The chain uses TRBV10-2 and TRBJ2-3, with a possible D match to TRBD1 (5 bases). This CDR3 region has 13 residues. Germline V gene lookup returns CDR1 WSHSY and CDR2 SAAADI. V lost 5 bases and J 4 bases, leaving 10 bases between the germline ends. The CDR3 is CASSLGAADTQYF. The CDR3 DNA sequence: TGCGCCAGCAGTCTAGGGGCCGCAGATACGCAGTATTTT.

V and J are TRBV27 and TRBJ2-7, with D possibly matching TRBD1 (5 bases). The V gene lost 0 bases and the J gene lost 2 bases, with 8 bases spanning the gap. Germline assignment: CDR1 MNHEY and CDR2 SMNVEV (reference sequence). This CDR3 has 14 residues. CDR3 DNA: TGTGCCAGCAGTTTATCAGGGGTAGCCTACGAGCAGTACTTC. This encodes CASSLSGVAYEQYF.

The CDR3 region has the DNA TGTGCCTGGAGTGTAGGTGACTTTACGGGCTACACCTTC. Protein: CAWSVGDFTGYTF. This chain joins TRBV30 and TRBJ1-2; D is uncertain. Per germline, CDR1 GTSNPN and CDR2 SVGIG (reference sequence). V lost 0 bases to trimming and J lost 8 bases, with 13 bases between them. This CDR3 is built from 13 residues.

This clone was seen a few times. V usage is TRBV6-1 and J usage is TRBJ2-7; D possibly corresponds to TRBD2 (6 bases). V dropped 3 bases and J dropped 2 bases, with 11 bases sitting between them. The CDR3 contains 14 residues. CDR1 is MNHNS, CDR2 SASEGT, per germline. In DNA form, the CDR3 reads TGTGCCAGCAGTGAGCGGGGCCCTACCTACGAGCAGTACTTC. This encodes CASSERGPTYEQYF.